This T cell receptor (beta chain) was obtained from a study of PD-1 blockade in classical Hodgkin lymphoma. On the study more broadly: Patients received nivolumab 3 mg/kg intravenously every 2 weeks.

After autologous stem cell transplantation all patients relapsed, and prior brentuximab vedotin exposure differed between cohorts. Study results and limitations: Repertoire differences have undefined causes, possibly disease activity or prior therapy. Baseline TCR diversity was reportedly lower in newly diagnosed patients than healthy donors. Researchers reported that CD4+ TCR diversity, though not CD8+, rose significantly by C4D1.

Details on this clone: Its specificity is unknown.

Germline V gene sequence: CDR1 MNHNY, CDR2 SVGAGI (reference sequence). The CDR3 has 14 residues. V dropped 5 bases and J dropped 9 bases, with 14 bases sitting between them. Profiled with immunoSEQ multiplex PCR; TCRdb holds only in-frame clones, not every one. The sample gives around 43,000 clones, roughly 78% of which show up once; around 15% is in the top ten. Sample: peripheral blood mononuclear cells (PBMCs), taken at baseline. The sequence was obtained from a human donor with classical Hodgkin lymphoma. The gene calls are TRBV6-6 and TRBJ1-6; the D gene is possibly TRBD1 (6 bases). The CDR3 loop reads CASSQGGGPSPLHF. The DNA for the CDR3 is TGTGCCAGCAGTCAGGGTGGGGGCCCTTCACCCCTCCACTTT.